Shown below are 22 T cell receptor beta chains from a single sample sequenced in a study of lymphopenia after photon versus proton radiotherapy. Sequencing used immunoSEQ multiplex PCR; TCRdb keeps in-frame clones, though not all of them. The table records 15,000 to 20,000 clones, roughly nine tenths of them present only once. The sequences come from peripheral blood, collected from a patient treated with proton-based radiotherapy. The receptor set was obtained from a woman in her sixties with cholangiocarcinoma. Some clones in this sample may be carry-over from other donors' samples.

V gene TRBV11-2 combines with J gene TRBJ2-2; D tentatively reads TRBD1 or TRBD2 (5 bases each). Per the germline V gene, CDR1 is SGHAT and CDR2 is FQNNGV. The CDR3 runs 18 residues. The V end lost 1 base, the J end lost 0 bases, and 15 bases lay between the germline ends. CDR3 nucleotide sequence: TGTGCCAGCAGCTTAGCCGCATTCTGGGGGACGAACACCGGGGAGCTGTTTTTT. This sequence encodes CASSLAAFWGTNTGELFF.

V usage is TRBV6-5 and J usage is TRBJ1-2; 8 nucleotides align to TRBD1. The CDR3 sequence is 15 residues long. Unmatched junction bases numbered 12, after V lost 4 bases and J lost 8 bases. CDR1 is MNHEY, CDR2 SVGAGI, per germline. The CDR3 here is CASSLISQGAGGYTF. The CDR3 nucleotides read TGTGCCAGCAGTTTAATCAGTCAGGGGGCGGGCGGCTACACCTTC.

DNA of the CDR3: TGTGCCAGCAGCTGGACAGGGGACCACAATGAGCAGTTCTTC. Its translation: CASSWTGDHNEQFF. The chain recombines TRBV7-9 with TRBJ2-1, with 9 bases that match TRBD1. CDR1 SEHNR and CDR2 FQNEAQ come from the germline V gene (reference sequence). Unmatched junction bases numbered 3, after V lost 4 bases and J lost 5 bases. The CDR3 contains 14 residues.

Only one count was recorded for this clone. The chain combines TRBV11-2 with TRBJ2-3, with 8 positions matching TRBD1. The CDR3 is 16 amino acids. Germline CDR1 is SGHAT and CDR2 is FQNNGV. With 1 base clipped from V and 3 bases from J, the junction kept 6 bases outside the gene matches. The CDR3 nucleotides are TGTGCCAGCAGCTTAGTGGCAGGGGGCACGACAGATACGCAGTATTTT. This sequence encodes CASSLVAGGTTDTQYF.

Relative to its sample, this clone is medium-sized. DNA of the CDR3: TGTGCCAGCACACCAAAGGGGAATCAGCCCCAGCATTTT. Its translation is CASTPKGNQPQHF. The V call is TRBV6-6, the J call TRBJ1-5; D perhaps matches TRBD1 (5 bases). Trimming stripped 7 bases from V and 4 bases from J, with 11 bases between. In germline, CDR1 is MNHNY, CDR2 SVGAGI (reference sequence). The CDR3 is 13 amino acids.

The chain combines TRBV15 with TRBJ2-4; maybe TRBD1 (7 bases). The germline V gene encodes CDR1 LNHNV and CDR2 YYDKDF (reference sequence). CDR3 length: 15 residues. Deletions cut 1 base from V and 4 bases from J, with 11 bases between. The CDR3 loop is CATSRGGTEKNIQYF. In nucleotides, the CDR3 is TGTGCCACCAGCAGAGGCGGGACAGAAAAAAACATTCAGTACTTC.

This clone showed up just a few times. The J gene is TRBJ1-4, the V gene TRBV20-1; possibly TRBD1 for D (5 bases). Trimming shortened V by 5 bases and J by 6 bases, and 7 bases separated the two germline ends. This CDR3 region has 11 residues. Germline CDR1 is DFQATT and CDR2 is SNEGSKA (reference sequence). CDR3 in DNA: TGCAGTGCTGCACAGGATGAAAAACTGTTTTTT. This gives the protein CSAAQDEKLFF.

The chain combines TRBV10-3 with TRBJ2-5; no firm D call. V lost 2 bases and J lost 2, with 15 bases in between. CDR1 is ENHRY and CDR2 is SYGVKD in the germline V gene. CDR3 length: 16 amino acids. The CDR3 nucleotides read TGTGCCATCAGTGAGGGGTTGAGGCTCGATCAAGAGACCCAGTACTTC. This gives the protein CAISEGLRLDQETQYF.

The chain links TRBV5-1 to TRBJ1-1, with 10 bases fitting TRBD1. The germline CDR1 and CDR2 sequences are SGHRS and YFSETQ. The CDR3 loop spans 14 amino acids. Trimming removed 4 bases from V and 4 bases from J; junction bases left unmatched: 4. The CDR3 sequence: CASSLWTGGTEAFF. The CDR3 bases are TGCGCCAGCAGCCTCTGGACAGGGGGCACTGAAGCTTTCTTT.

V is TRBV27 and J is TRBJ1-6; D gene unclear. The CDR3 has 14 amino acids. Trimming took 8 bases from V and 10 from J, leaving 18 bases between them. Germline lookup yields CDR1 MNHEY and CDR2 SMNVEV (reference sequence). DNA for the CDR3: TGTGCCAGCGGCGAGTTGTGGGAAAGGTCACCCCTCCACTTT. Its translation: CASGELWERSPLHF.

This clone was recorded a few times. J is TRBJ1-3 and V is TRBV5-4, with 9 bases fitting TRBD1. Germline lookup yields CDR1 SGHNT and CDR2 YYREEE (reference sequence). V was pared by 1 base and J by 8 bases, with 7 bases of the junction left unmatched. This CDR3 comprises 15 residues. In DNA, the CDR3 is TGTGCCAGCAGCTTGCGAGGACAGGGGCATTACACCATATATTTT. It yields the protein CASSLRGQGHYTIYF.

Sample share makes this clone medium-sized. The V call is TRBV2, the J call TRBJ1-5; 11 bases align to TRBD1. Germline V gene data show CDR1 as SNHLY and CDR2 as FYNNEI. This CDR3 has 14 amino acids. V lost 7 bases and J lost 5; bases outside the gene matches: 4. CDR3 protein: CASNGQGADQPQHF. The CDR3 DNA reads TGTGCCAGCAACGGACAGGGGGCCGATCAGCCCCAGCATTTT.

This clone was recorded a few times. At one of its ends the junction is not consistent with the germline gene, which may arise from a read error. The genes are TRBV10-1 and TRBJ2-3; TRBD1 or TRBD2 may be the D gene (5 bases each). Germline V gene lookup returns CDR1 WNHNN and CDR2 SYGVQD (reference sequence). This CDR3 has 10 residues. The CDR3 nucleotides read TGCGCCAGCAGTGAGGGGGGTGTTGGGTTT. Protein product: CASSEGGVGF.

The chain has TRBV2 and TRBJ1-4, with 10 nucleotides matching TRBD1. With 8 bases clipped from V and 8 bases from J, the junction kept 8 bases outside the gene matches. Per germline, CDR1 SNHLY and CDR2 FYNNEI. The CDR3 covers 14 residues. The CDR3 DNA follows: TGTGCCAGCGGTCTGACAGGGGGCGTAGAAAAACTGTTTTTT. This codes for CASGLTGGVEKLFF.

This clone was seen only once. CDR3 coding DNA: TGTGCCAGCAGCAAGCAGGGGGTAGACTCCTACGAGCAGTACTTC. Its protein is CASSKQGVDSYEQYF. The chain is built from TRBV7-3 and TRBJ2-7; 7 nucleotides agree with TRBD1. The CDR3 sequence is 15 residues long. CDR1 SGHTA and CDR2 FQGTGA come from the germline V gene. V shed 5 bases, J shed 0 bases, and the junction held 7 bases outside the gene matches.

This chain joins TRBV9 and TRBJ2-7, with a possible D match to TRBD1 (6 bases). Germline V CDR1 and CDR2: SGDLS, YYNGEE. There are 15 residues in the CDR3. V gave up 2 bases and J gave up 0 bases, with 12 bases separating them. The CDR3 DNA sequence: TGTGCCAGCAGCGTGAGGGCAGGGGCCTCCTACGAGCAGTACTTC. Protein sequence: CASSVRAGASYEQYF.

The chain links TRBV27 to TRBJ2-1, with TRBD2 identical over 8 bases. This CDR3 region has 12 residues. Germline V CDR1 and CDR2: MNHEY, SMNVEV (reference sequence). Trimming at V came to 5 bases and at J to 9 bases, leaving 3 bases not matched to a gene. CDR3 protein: CASSRGGVEQFF. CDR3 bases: TGTGCCAGCAGTCGGGGGGGGGTTGAGCAGTTCTTC.

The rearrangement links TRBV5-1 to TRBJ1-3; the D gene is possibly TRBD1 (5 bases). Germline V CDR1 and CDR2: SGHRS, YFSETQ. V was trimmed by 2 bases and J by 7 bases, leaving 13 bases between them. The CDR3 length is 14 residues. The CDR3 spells CASSFGAEGNTIYF. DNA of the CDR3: TGCGCCAGCAGCTTTGGGGCCGAGGGGAACACCATATATTTT. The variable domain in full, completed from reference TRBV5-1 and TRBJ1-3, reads KAGVTQTPRYLIKTRGQQVTLSCSPISGHRSVSWYQQTPGQGLQFLFEYFSETQRNKGNFPGRFSGRQFSNSRSEMNVSTLELGDSALYLCASSFGAEGNTIYFGEGSWLTVV.

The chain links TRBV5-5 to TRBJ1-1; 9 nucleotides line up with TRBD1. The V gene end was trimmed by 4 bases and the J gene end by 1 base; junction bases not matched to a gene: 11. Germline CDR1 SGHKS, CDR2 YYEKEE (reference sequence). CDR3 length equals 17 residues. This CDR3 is CASSQRYQTGGNTEAFF. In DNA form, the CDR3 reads TGTGCCAGCAGCCAGCGTTATCAGACAGGGGGGAACACTGAAGCTTTCTTT. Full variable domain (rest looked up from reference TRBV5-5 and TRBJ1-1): DAGVTQSPTHLIKTRGQQVTLRCSPISGHKSVSWYQQVLGQGPQFIFQYYEKEERGRGNFPDRFSARQFPNYSSELNVNALLLGDSALYLCASSQRYQTGGNTEAFFGQGTRLTVV.

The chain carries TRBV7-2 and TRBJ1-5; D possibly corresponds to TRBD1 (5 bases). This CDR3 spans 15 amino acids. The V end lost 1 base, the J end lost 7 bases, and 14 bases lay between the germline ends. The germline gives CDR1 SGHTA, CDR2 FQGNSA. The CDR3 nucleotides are TGTGCCAGCAGCTTAGAGGGCGGGGCATGGCAGCCCCAGCATTTT. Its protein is CASSLEGGAWQPQHF.

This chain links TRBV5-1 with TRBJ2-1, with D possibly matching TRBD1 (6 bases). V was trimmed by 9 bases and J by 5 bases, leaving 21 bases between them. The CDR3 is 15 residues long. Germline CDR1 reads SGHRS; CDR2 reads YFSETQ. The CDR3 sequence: CATTRIPGQNNEQFF. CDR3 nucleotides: TGCGCCACCACAAGAATTCCGGGACAAAACAATGAGCAGTTCTTC.

Here the CDR3 reads CASSPPGLDTGELFF. For the CDR3, the DNA is TGTGCCAGCTCACCACCCGGATTAGACACCGGGGAGCTGTTTTTT. The rearrangement uses TRBV18 and TRBJ2-2, with unresolved D. CDR1 is KGHSH and CDR2 is LQKENI in the germline V gene. Trimming pared 0 bases from V and 3 bases from J, leaving 8 bases between. CDR3 size: 15 residues.